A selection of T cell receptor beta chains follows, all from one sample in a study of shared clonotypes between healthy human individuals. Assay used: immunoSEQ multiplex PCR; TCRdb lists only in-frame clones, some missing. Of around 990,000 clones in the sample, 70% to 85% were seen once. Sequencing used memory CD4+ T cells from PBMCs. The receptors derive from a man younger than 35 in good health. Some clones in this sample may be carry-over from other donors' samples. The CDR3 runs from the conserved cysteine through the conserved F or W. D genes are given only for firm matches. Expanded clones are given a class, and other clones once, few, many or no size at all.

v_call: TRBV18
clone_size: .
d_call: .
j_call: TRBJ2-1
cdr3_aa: CASSRNIAEISRNEQFF
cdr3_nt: TGTGCCAGCTCCCGGAACATAGCGGAGATCTCAAGGAATGAGCAGTTCTTC

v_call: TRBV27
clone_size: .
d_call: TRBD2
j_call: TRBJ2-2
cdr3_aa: CASSPGRTGGTGELFF
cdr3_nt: TGTGCCAGCAGTCCCGGCCGTACGGGAGGGACCGGGGAGCTGTTTTTT

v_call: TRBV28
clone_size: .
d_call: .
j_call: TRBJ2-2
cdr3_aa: CASRPPGGELFF
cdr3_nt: TGTGCCAGCCGACCTCCAGGCGGGGAGCTGTTTTTT

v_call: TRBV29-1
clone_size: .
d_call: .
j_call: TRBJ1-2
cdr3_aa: CSVGRQDQLYGYTF
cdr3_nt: TGCAGCGTTGGTAGACAGGATCAACTATATGGCTACACCTTC

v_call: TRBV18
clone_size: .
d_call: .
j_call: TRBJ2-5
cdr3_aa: CASSRGQQETQYF
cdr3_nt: TGTGCCAGCTCCCGCGGACAGCAAGAGACCCAGTACTTC

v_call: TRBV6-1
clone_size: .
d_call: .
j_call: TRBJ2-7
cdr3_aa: CASSGQIYEQYF
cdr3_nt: TGTGCCAGCAGCGGACAGATCTACGAGCAGTACTTC

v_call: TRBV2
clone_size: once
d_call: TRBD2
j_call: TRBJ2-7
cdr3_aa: CASSEAGGTTYEQYF
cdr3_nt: TGTGCCAGCAGTGAAGCGGGGGGGACCACCTACGAGCAGTACTTC

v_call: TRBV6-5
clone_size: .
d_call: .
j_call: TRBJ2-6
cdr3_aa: CASSRESSGANVLTF
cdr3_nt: TGTGCCAGCAGTAGAGAATCCTCTGGGGCCAACGTCCTGACTTTC

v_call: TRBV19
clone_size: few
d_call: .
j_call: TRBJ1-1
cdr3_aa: CASTPRLNTEAFF
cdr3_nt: TGTGCCAGTACCCCCCGGCTGAACACTGAAGCTTTCTTT

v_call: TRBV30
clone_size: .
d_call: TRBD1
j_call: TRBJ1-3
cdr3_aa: CAWGTGSSGNTIYF
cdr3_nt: TGTGCCTGGGGGACAGGGTCCTCTGGAAACACCATATATTTT

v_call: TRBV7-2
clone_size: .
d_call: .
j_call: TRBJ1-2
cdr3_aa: CASSLGSRGAGSGYGYTF
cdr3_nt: TGTGCCAGCAGCCTAGGATCGCGGGGGGCCGGTTCGGGTTATGGCTACACCTTC

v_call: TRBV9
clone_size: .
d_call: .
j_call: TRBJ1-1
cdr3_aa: CASSTVSNEAEAFF
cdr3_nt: TGTGCCAGCAGCACAGTTTCCAACGAAGCTGAAGCTTTCTTT

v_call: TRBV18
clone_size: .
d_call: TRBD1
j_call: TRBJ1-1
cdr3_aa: CASSPLKGATEAFF
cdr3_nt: TGTGCCAGCTCACCACTGAAGGGGGCGACTGAAGCTTTCTTT

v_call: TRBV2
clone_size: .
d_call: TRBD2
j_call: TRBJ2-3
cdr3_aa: CASIGTISTDTQYF
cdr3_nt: TGTGCCAGCATCGGGACTATAAGCACAGATACGCAGTATTTT

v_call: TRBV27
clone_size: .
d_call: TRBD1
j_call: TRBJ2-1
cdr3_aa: CASRTGQNSYNEQFF
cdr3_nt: TGTGCCAGCAGGACGGGACAGAACTCCTACAATGAGCAGTTCTTC

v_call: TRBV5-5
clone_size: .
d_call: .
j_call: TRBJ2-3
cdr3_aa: CASSPRGDPTDTQYF
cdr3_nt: TGTGCCAGCAGCCCCCGTGGGGACCCCACAGATACGCAGTATTTT

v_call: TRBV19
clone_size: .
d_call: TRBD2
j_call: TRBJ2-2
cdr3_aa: CASSNRLAFTGELFF
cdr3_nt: TGTGCCAGTAGTAACCGACTAGCGTTCACCGGGGAGCTGTTTTTT

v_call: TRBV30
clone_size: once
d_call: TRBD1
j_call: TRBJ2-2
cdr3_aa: CAWLPRTGITGELFF
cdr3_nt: TGTGCCTGGTTACCTAGGACAGGGATTACCGGGGAGCTGTTTTTT

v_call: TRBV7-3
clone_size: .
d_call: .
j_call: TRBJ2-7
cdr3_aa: CASSPSRDNYEQYF
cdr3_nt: TGTGCCAGCAGCCCGTCCCGGGACAACTACGAGCAGTACTTC

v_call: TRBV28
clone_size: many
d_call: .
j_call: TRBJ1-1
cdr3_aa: CASSLAGEGFF
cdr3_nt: TGTGCCAGCAGTTTAGCGGGGGAGGGTTTCTTT